These 7 T cell receptor beta chains share one sample of origin, sequenced in a study of T cell repertoires in aging, cancer and after chemotherapy. A mixed TRB-A/B primer pool amplified rearranged TRB by multiplex touch-down PCR. MiXCR, applied by TCRdb to the multiplex PCR reads, yields one record per CDR3 protein. The sample includes 10,000 to 15,000 distinct CDR3 sequences, less than 40% seen only once; the top ten take roughly 6.7%. Peripheral blood genomic DNA, not sorted cells or RNA, was the template. Sequencing input: blood. These TCRs come from a human donor in good health. The donor label of this sample is uncertain.

The CDR3 nucleotides are TGTGCCAGCAGTGACTCGAGAGTCAGTGGCTACACCTTC. Protein: CASSDSRVSGYTF. The V and J genes are TRBV6-4 and TRBJ1-2; no definite D call. The V end lost 0 bases, the J end lost 7 bases, and 9 bases lay between the germline ends. Germline CDR1 and CDR2: MRHNA and SNTAGT. There are 13 residues in the CDR3.

V usage is TRBV27 and J usage is TRBJ2-1; D unclear. The CDR3 is 14 amino acids. CDR1 is MNHEY and CDR2 is SMNVEV in the germline V gene (reference sequence). Between the trimmed V and J ends, which lost 6 bases and 1 base, there was a span of 10 bases. The CDR3 DNA is TGTGCCAGCAGCCCCATTCGGTCCTACAATGAGCAGTTCTTC. As protein: CASSPIRSYNEQFF.

This sequence joins TRBV27 and TRBJ2-1; D gene unclear. There are 17 residues in the CDR3. Trimming cost V 3 bases and J 6 bases, with 21 bases left between them. Germline V gene sequence: CDR1 MNHEY, CDR2 SMNVEV (reference sequence). DNA for the CDR3: TGTGCCAGCAGTTTTTTGAGCAAAGCTCTGGGTTCCAATGAGCAGTTCTTC. It codes for CASSFLSKALGSNEQFF.

This clonotype has more than one count but fewer than ten. The chain links TRBV15 to TRBJ1-4, with D unresolved. V lost 1 base to trimming and J lost 7 bases, with 16 bases between them. From germline, CDR1 is LNHNV and CDR2 YYDKDF (reference sequence). The CDR3 runs 16 residues. The CDR3 DNA reads as TGTGCCACCAGCAGAGGGGTGGACCCGGGCCGTGAAAAACTGTTTTTT. It yields the protein CATSRGVDPGREKLFF. The complete variable domain, with remaining parts taken from reference TRBV15 and TRBJ1-4, reads DAMVIQNPRYQVTQFGKPVTLSCSQTLNHNVMYWYQQKSSQAPKLLFHYYDKDFNNEADTPDNFQSRRPNTSFCFLDIRSPGLGDTAMYLCATSRGVDPGREKLFFGSGTQLSVL.

CDR3 sequence: CASRGAGNQPQHF. The CDR3, as DNA: TGTGCCAGCCGGGGGGCCGGCAATCAGCCCCAGCATTTT. J is TRBJ1-5 and V is TRBV6-5, with D perhaps matching TRBD1 (6 bases). The germline CDR1 and CDR2 sequences are MNHEY and SVGAGI. V lost 8 bases and J lost 2, with 10 bases in between. The CDR3 runs 13 residues.

V is TRBV5-6 and J is TRBJ2-7, with D perhaps being TRBD1 or TRBD2 (6 bases each). This CDR3 is 16 amino acids long. V was clipped by 1 base and J by 6 bases, with 20 bases between them. Germline CDR1 reads SGHDT; CDR2 reads YYEEEE. The DNA for the CDR3 is TGTGCCAGCAGCTTGCTGGGGGGCGCCTCTAACTTCGAGCAGTACTTC. It encodes CASSLLGGASNFEQYF.

The CDR3 DNA sequence: TGTGCCAGCAGTTTAATCAAGGCCAGGCTCTACGAGCAGTACTTC. It encodes CASSLIKARLYEQYF. The V gene is TRBV27, the J gene TRBJ2-5, with D unresolved. The J call could be wrong; TRBJ2-7 is a better fit for the DNA end. The CDR3 length is 15 residues. Germline CDR1 MNHEY, CDR2 SMNVEV (reference sequence).